This T cell receptor (beta chain) was captured in a study of blood T cell repertoires in COVID-19. Study context: Sites in the United States, Italy and Spain provided acute and convalescent COVID-19 samples.

CDR1 and CDR2 from the germline V gene are LGHDT and YNNKEL (reference sequence). The CDR3 totals 14 residues. Trimming took off 5 bases at V and 5 bases at J, with 14 bases between the two ends. In the original analysis: Estimation of nucleated cell counts was performed using reference gene primer amplification. Generated by immunoSEQ multiplex PCR, the TCRdb table keeps only in-frame clones and is missing some. The V and J calls and clone size were taken over from that table, and D and trimming were inferred from the DNA. The sample carries roughly 100,000 clones, approximately 80% recorded once. This receptor was identified in a man in his 70s with active or convalescent COVID-19. The V call is TRBV3-1 (or the pseudogene TRBV3-2), the J call TRBJ2-3; TRBD2 might be the D (5 bases). The specimen was peripheral blood. The CDR3 nucleotides are TGTGCCAGCAGCTCAGAGGGCCTTGTAGATACGCAGTATTTT. This sequence encodes CASSSEGLVDTQYF.